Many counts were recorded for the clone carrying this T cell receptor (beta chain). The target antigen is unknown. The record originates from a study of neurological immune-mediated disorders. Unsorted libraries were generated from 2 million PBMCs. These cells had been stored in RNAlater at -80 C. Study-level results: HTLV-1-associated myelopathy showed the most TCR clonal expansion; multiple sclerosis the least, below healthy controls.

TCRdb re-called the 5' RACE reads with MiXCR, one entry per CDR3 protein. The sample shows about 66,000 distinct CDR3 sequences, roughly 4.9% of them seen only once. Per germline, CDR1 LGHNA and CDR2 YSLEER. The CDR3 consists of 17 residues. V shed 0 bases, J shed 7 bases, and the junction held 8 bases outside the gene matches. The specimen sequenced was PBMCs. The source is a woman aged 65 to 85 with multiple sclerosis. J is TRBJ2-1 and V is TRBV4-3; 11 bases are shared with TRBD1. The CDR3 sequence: CASSQEGLDRGQNEQFF. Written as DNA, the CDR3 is TGCGCCAGCAGCCAAGAAGGGCTGGACAGGGGGCAAAATGAGCAGTTCTTC.